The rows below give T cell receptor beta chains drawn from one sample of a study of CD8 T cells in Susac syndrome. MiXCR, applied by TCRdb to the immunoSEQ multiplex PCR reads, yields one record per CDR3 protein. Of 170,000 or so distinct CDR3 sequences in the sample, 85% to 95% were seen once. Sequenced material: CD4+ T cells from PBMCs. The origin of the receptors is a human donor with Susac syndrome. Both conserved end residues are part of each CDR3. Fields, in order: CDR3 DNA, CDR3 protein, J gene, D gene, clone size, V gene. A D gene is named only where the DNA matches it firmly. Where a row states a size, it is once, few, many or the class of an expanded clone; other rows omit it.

cdr3_nt: TGCAGTGCTCCTGGGTGGGACCACTATGGCTACACCTTC
cdr3_aa: CSAPGWDHYGYTF
j_call: TRBJ1-2
d_call: .
clone_size: .
v_call: TRBV20-1

cdr3_nt: TGTGCCAGCAGCTTAGGAGGGACTTTTGCCTACGAGCAGTACTTC
cdr3_aa: CASSLGGTFAYEQYF
j_call: TRBJ2-7
d_call: .
clone_size: .
v_call: TRBV7-9

cdr3_nt: TGCAGTGCCAAACAGGGACTCCTCTCCTACGAGCAGTACTTC
cdr3_aa: CSAKQGLLSYEQYF
j_call: TRBJ2-7
d_call: .
clone_size: .
v_call: TRBV20-1

cdr3_nt: TGTGCCAGCAGCTTACTTCGACAGAACACCGGGGAGCTGTTTTTT
cdr3_aa: CASSLLRQNTGELFF
j_call: TRBJ2-2
d_call: .
clone_size: .
v_call: TRBV7-2

cdr3_nt: TGCGCCAGCAGCCAGACTAACTCCCCCCCAGATACGCAGTATTTT
cdr3_aa: CASSQTNSPPDTQYF
j_call: TRBJ2-3
d_call: .
clone_size: .
v_call: TRBV4-3

cdr3_nt: TGTGCCAGCAGTGAAGAGGCTGTGGTGGGGAATCAGCCCCAGCATTTT
cdr3_aa: CASSEEAVVGNQPQHF
j_call: TRBJ1-5
d_call: .
clone_size: once
v_call: TRBV2

cdr3_nt: TGTGCCAGCTCCTCCGACGGCCTTCTCTACGAGCAGTACTTC
cdr3_aa: CASSSDGLLYEQYF
j_call: TRBJ2-7
d_call: .
clone_size: .
v_call: TRBV12-3/TRBV12-4

cdr3_nt: TGTGCCAGCAGCTCGTCTCCGGGGGGCTACAATGAGCAGTTCTTC
cdr3_aa: CASSSSPGGYNEQFF
j_call: TRBJ2-1
d_call: TRBD2
clone_size: .
v_call: TRBV5-4

cdr3_nt: TGCAGCGGATACAGGGTGGGGACGGCTGAAGCTTTCTTT
cdr3_aa: CSGYRVGTAEAFF
j_call: TRBJ1-1
d_call: .
clone_size: .
v_call: TRBV29-1

cdr3_nt: TGTGCCAGCAGCCAATCGACAGGGGCAACCACCGGGGAGCTGTTTTTT
cdr3_aa: CASSQSTGATTGELFF
j_call: TRBJ2-2
d_call: TRBD1
clone_size: .
v_call: TRBV5-4

cdr3_nt: TGTGCCTGGAGTCTCCTTTGGGGTGAAGCTTTCTTT
cdr3_aa: CAWSLLWGEAFF
j_call: TRBJ1-1
d_call: .
clone_size: .
v_call: TRBV30

cdr3_nt: TGTGCCAGCAGCTTATTACCAGGGGCGCGAGGAAACATTCAGTACTTC
cdr3_aa: CASSLLPGARGNIQYF
j_call: TRBJ2-4
d_call: .
clone_size: .
v_call: TRBV7-2

cdr3_nt: TGTGCCAGCAGCTCCGGACTAGCGGAGAGCTACGAGCAGTACTTC
cdr3_aa: CASSSGLAESYEQYF
j_call: TRBJ2-7
d_call: TRBD2
clone_size: .
v_call: TRBV7-2

cdr3_nt: TGTGCCAGCAGCCCCCGAGGGACCGCAGAAGCTTTCTTT
cdr3_aa: CASSPRGTAEAFF
j_call: TRBJ1-1
d_call: .
clone_size: .
v_call: TRBV9

cdr3_nt: TGTGCCAGCAGCGTAGGGGGTAACTACAATGAGCAGTTCTTC
cdr3_aa: CASSVGGNYNEQFF
j_call: TRBJ2-1
d_call: .
clone_size: .
v_call: TRBV9

cdr3_nt: TGCAGTGCTTTTTCCCCGGGAGATTCTGGAAACACCATATATTTT
cdr3_aa: CSAFSPGDSGNTIYF
j_call: TRBJ1-3
d_call: .
clone_size: .
v_call: TRBV20-1

cdr3_nt: TGTGCCAGCAGTGAATCAAGGGGCGGGCGCTATGGCTACACCTTC
cdr3_aa: CASSESRGGRYGYTF
j_call: TRBJ1-2
d_call: .
clone_size: once
v_call: TRBV2

cdr3_nt: TGTGCCAGCAGCCCCTGGGGCCGGAACTATGGCTACACCTTC
cdr3_aa: CASSPWGRNYGYTF
j_call: TRBJ1-2
d_call: .
clone_size: .
v_call: TRBV7-8

cdr3_nt: TGTGCCAGCAGCCCGACATTAGCCAAAAACATTCAGTACTTC
cdr3_aa: CASSPTLAKNIQYF
j_call: TRBJ2-4
d_call: .
clone_size: .
v_call: TRBV3-1

cdr3_nt: TGTGCCAGCAGCGTTTCTAGCGGGGGTAGCTCCTACGAGCAGTACTTC
cdr3_aa: CASSVSSGGSSYEQYF
j_call: TRBJ2-7
d_call: TRBD2
clone_size: .
v_call: TRBV9

cdr3_nt: TGTGCCAGCAGTTTTGACAGGAACACTGAAGCTTTCTTT
cdr3_aa: CASSFDRNTEAFF
j_call: TRBJ1-1
d_call: .
clone_size: .
v_call: TRBV27

cdr3_nt: TGTGCCAGCACCCCCGACAGATCCTATACGGGGCAGTACTTC
cdr3_aa: CASTPDRSYTGQYF
j_call: TRBJ2-7
d_call: .
clone_size: .
v_call: TRBV27

cdr3_nt: TGCGCCAGCAGCTTGGTAGGTCAGAGCTACGAGCAGTACTTC
cdr3_aa: CASSLVGQSYEQYF
j_call: TRBJ2-7
d_call: .
clone_size: .
v_call: TRBV5-1

cdr3_nt: TGTGCCTGGAGTGTCGCCGGCCGGGATTGGACCTACGAGCAGTACTTC
cdr3_aa: CAWSVAGRDWTYEQYF
j_call: TRBJ2-7
d_call: .
clone_size: few
v_call: TRBV30

cdr3_nt: TGTGCCAGCAGCTTGCAGTCGGCGGGGACTGAAGCTTTCTTT
cdr3_aa: CASSLQSAGTEAFF
j_call: TRBJ1-1
d_call: .
clone_size: .
v_call: TRBV11-2

cdr3_nt: TGTGCCAGCAGCACCGGACAGGGTAGAGAGACCCAGTACTTC
cdr3_aa: CASSTGQGRETQYF
j_call: TRBJ2-5
d_call: TRBD1
clone_size: once
v_call: TRBV11-2

cdr3_nt: TGTGCCAGCAGAATAGACGGGAACTATGGCTACACCTTC
cdr3_aa: CASRIDGNYGYTF
j_call: TRBJ1-2
d_call: .
clone_size: .
v_call: TRBV28

cdr3_nt: TGCGCCAGCAGCCCCCTAGCGGACGCCACTACAGATACGCAGTATTTT
cdr3_aa: CASSPLADATTDTQYF
j_call: TRBJ2-3
d_call: TRBD2
clone_size: .
v_call: TRBV4-3

cdr3_nt: TGTGCCAGCAGCTTTTCCAGCACAGATACGCAGTATTTT
cdr3_aa: CASSFSSTDTQYF
j_call: TRBJ2-3
d_call: .
clone_size: .
v_call: TRBV27

cdr3_nt: TGTGCCAGCAAGCGGGGGAGCACAGATACGCAGTATTTT
cdr3_aa: CASKRGSTDTQYF
j_call: TRBJ2-3
d_call: TRBD2
clone_size: .
v_call: TRBV2

cdr3_nt: TGTGCCAGCAGTGGTGGGCCCACAGATACGCAGTATTTT
cdr3_aa: CASSGGPTDTQYF
j_call: TRBJ2-3
d_call: .
clone_size: .
v_call: TRBV3-1

cdr3_nt: TGTGCCAGCAGCTATGGACAGGGGGAGACCCAGTACTTC
cdr3_aa: CASSYGQGETQYF
j_call: TRBJ2-5
d_call: TRBD1
clone_size: .
v_call: TRBV7-8

cdr3_nt: TGTGCCAGCACCCCCCTCGGAGCTTTCTTT
cdr3_aa: CASTPLGAFF
j_call: TRBJ1-1
d_call: .
clone_size: .
v_call: TRBV7-3

cdr3_nt: TGCGCCAGCAGCTTGGTCCCTAGCGGGGGCACAGATACGCAGTATTTT
cdr3_aa: CASSLVPSGGTDTQYF
j_call: TRBJ2-3
d_call: TRBD2
clone_size: .
v_call: TRBV5-1

cdr3_nt: TGTGCCAGCAGCTTCCTGGTAGCGGGCCATGAGCAGTTCTTC
cdr3_aa: CASSFLVAGHEQFF
j_call: TRBJ2-1
d_call: TRBD2
clone_size: .
v_call: TRBV7-9

cdr3_nt: TGTGCCAGCAACGCAGGGTCGGCGAAGACCCAGTACTTC
cdr3_aa: CASNAGSAKTQYF
j_call: TRBJ2-5
d_call: .
clone_size: .
v_call: TRBV25-1

cdr3_nt: TGTGCCAGCAGCTTAGGGCCCCGGGGGTATCAGCCCCAGCATTTT
cdr3_aa: CASSLGPRGYQPQHF
j_call: TRBJ1-5
d_call: .
clone_size: .
v_call: TRBV7-2

cdr3_nt: TGTGCCAGCTCACCGAGACAGGGATCGAACTATGGCTACACCTTC
cdr3_aa: CASSPRQGSNYGYTF
j_call: TRBJ1-2
d_call: TRBD1
clone_size: .
v_call: TRBV18

cdr3_nt: TGCAGTGCCCTTAGCGGGAGGGGAGCCAAAAACATTCAGTACTTC
cdr3_aa: CSALSGRGAKNIQYF
j_call: TRBJ2-4
d_call: TRBD2
clone_size: .
v_call: TRBV20-1

cdr3_nt: TGTGCCAGCAGCCGGGGGACTAGCGGGGGAGAGACCCAGTACTTC
cdr3_aa: CASSRGTSGGETQYF
j_call: TRBJ2-5
d_call: TRBD2
clone_size: .
v_call: TRBV4-2

cdr3_nt: TGTGCCAGCAGCTTAGAAGGAGGGATTACCGGGGAGCTGTTTTTT
cdr3_aa: CASSLEGGITGELFF
j_call: TRBJ2-2
d_call: .
clone_size: .
v_call: TRBV7-8

cdr3_nt: TGTGCCAGCAGCTTAGTTGGGGGGCTCGGTGAAAAACTGTTTTTT
cdr3_aa: CASSLVGGLGEKLFF
j_call: TRBJ1-4
d_call: .
clone_size: .
v_call: TRBV7-2

cdr3_nt: TGTGCCAGCAGTTTAGGGGCAGAGAGCTCCTACAATGAGCAGTTCTTC
cdr3_aa: CASSLGAESSYNEQFF
j_call: TRBJ2-1
d_call: .
clone_size: .
v_call: TRBV27

cdr3_nt: TGCGCCAGCAGCCGTTCCCTAGCGGGGAACACCGGGGAGCTGTTTTTT
cdr3_aa: CASSRSLAGNTGELFF
j_call: TRBJ2-2
d_call: TRBD2
clone_size: .
v_call: TRBV4-1

cdr3_nt: TGCAGTGCCGTATCCCCCGGGGGGCATGGTACTGAAGCTTTCTTT
cdr3_aa: CSAVSPGGHGTEAFF
j_call: TRBJ1-1
d_call: .
clone_size: once
v_call: TRBV20-1

cdr3_nt: TGTGCCATCAGCCGATCAGAGTCCGAACAGTACTTC
cdr3_aa: CAISRSESEQYF
j_call: TRBJ2-7
d_call: .
clone_size: .
v_call: TRBV10-3

cdr3_nt: TGTGCCAGCAGTTTATTCGGTGGGGGGCAGCAGTACTTC
cdr3_aa: CASSLFGGGQQYF
j_call: TRBJ2-7
d_call: .
clone_size: .
v_call: TRBV28